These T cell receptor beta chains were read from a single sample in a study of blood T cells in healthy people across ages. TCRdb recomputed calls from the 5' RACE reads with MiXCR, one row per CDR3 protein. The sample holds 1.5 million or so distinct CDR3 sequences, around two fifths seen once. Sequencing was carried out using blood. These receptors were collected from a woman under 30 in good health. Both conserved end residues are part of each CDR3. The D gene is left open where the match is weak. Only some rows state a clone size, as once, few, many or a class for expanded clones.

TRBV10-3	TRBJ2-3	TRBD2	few	CAIKSGGSTDTQYF	TGTGCCATCAAGAGCGGGGGAAGCACAGATACGCAGTATTTT
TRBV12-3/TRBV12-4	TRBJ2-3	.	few	CASSLSGLKNTQYF	TGTGCCAGCAGTTTATCGGGGTTAAAGAATACGCAGTATTTT
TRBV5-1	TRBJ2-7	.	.	CASRRFLDYEQYF	TGCGCCAGCAGACGGTTTTTGGACTACGAGCAGTACTTC
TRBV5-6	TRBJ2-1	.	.	CASSSLDRGYNEQFF	TGTGCCAGCAGCTCCCTGGACCGGGGGTACAATGAGCAGTTCTTC
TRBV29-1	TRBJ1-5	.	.	CSVESGVRGQPQHF	TGCAGCGTTGAAAGTGGGGTTCGGGGACAGCCCCAGCATTTT
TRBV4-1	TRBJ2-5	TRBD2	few	CASSPDLAGGGETQYF	TGCGCCAGCAGCCCGGACCTAGCGGGGGGAGGAGAGACCCAGTACTTC
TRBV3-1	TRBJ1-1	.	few	CASSHDGMVTEAFF	TGTGCCAGCAGCCACGATGGGATGGTCACTGAAGCTTTCTTT
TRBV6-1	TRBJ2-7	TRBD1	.	CASSEYRGRSYEQYF	TGTGCCAGCAGTGAATACAGGGGGCGTAGCTACGAGCAGTACTTC
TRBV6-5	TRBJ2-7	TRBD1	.	CAGSGRDRGYEQYF	TGTGCCGGCAGCGGTCGGGACAGGGGCTACGAGCAGTACTTC
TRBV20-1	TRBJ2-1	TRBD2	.	CSVAGGPGSYNEQVF	TGCAGTGTGGCGGGGGGTCCCGGCTCCTACAATGAGCAGGTCTTC
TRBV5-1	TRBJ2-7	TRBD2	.	CASSSNPGLAGLGDPYEQYF	TGCGCCAGCAGCTCCAATCCGGGACTAGCGGGGTTGGGGGACCCCTACGAGCAGTACTTC
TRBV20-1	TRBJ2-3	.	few	CSATGPTGGDTQYF	TGCAGTGCAACCGGTCCGACAGGCGGAGATACGCAGTATTTT
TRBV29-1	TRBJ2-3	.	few	CSPTTDRMRGTDTQYF	TGCAGCCCAACCACGGACAGAATGAGAGGTACAGATACGCAGTATTTT
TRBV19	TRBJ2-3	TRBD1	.	CASSAGTGDTDTQYF	TGTGCCAGTAGTGCCGGGACAGGGGACACCGATACGCAGTATTTT
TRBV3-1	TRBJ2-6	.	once	CASSPRDGANVLTF	TGTGCCAGCAGCCCCAGAGATGGGGCCAACGTCCTGACTTTC
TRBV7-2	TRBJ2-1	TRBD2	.	CASSWGTSGSGVNEQFF	TGTGCCAGCAGCTGGGGGACTAGCGGGAGTGGCGTGAATGAGCAGTTCTTC
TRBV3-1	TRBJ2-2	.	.	CASSQSTATGELFF	TGTGCCAGCAGCCAATCAACTGCGACCGGGGAGCTGTTTTTT
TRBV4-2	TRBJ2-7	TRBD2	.	CASSDAMGLAGISYEQYF	TGTGCCAGCAGCGATGCCATGGGACTAGCGGGAATCTCCTACGAGCAGTACTTC
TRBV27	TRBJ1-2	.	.	CASSSREGHGYTF	TGTGCCAGCAGTTCCAGGGAGGGGCATGGCTACACCTTC
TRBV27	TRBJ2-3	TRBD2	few	CASTWGSGGSTDTQYF	TGTGCCAGCACCTGGGGAAGCGGGGGAAGCACAGATACGCAGTATTTT